The 4 T cell receptor beta chains below were found in one sample sequenced in a study of long-term antiretroviral therapy in people with HIV. Samples were assayed with immunoSEQ v3.0 at survey level. The assay was immunoSEQ multiplex PCR, and TCRdb's table has in-frame clones only and misses some. The table shows 30,000 to 35,000 clones, with over 70% occurring only once. The sequencing here drew on unsorted PBMCs, taken 3.1 years after starting antiretroviral therapy. The source is a woman aged 45-65 years with HIV.

This clone appeared once. The genes are TRBV18 and TRBJ2-4; perhaps TRBD1 as D (6 bases). Germline CDR1 and CDR2: KGHSH and LQKENI. The CDR3 runs 13 residues. V was pared by 3 bases and J by 6 bases, with 9 bases between. The CDR3 region is CASSPGQPNIQYF. The CDR3 coding sequence is TGTGCCAGCTCACCCGGACAGCCAAACATTCAGTACTTC.

The chain employs TRBV6-1 and TRBJ2-7, with 10 bases that match TRBD2. The germline V gene has CDR1 MNHNS and CDR2 SASEGT. This CDR3 contains 15 residues. V lost 3 bases and J lost 3; bases outside the gene matches: 5. The CDR3 is CASSEGSGGFYEQYV. The DNA of the CDR3 is TGTGCCAGCAGTGAGGGTAGCGGGGGGTTCTACGAGCAGTACGTC.

This chain connects TRBV4-1 to TRBJ1-5; D ambiguous. The CDR3 spans 14 residues. Trimming removed 4 bases at V and 1 base at J, with 8 bases between. Germline lookup yields CDR1 MGHRA and CDR2 YSYEKL. As DNA, the CDR3 is TGCGCCAGCAGCCTTTACACGAGCAATCAGCCCCAGCATTTT. Translation: CASSLYTSNQPQHF.

The chain has TRBV30 and TRBJ1-4; TRBD1 matches at 9 bases. From germline, CDR1 is GTSNPN and CDR2 SVGIG (reference sequence). The CDR3 has 16 amino acids. The V and J ends lost 2 bases and 3 bases, in that order; junction bases with no gene match: 7. The CDR3 loop reads CAWSFYRGPSNEKLFF. As DNA, the CDR3 is TGTGCCTGGAGTTTCTACAGGGGGCCATCTAATGAAAAACTGTTTTTT.